This is a list of T cell receptor beta chains from one sample in a study of cytotoxic CD8 clonotypes in ibrutinib-treated CLL. The table came from immunoSEQ multiplex PCR; TCRdb's copy has only in-frame clones and leaves some out. The sample contains 150,000 or so clones, 60% to 80% of which appear only once. The material sequenced was PBMCs, taken after 12 months of ibrutinib treatment. These receptors all stem from a human donor with chronic lymphocytic leukemia. The conserved cysteine and the conserved F or W are not part of the CDR3 here. Each record gives: clone size, J gene, V gene, D gene, CDR3 protein. A D gene is named only where the DNA matches it firmly. Some rows have no size entry. The others give once, few or many, or a class for an expanded clone.

.,TRBJ1-2,TRBV19,.,ASSNGPDYGYT
.,TRBJ2-7,TRBV7-6,.,ASSLLWDEQY
.,TRBJ2-4,TRBV6-6,TRBD1,ASSPNRGLGENIQY
.,TRBJ2-5,TRBV6-5,TRBD1,ASSYWTGGLETQY
.,TRBJ2-7,TRBV7-6,TRBD1,ASSATGGYEQY
.,TRBJ2-7,TRBV10-1,.,ASSVRGLADTYEQY
.,TRBJ2-1,TRBV9,TRBD2,ASSVLAGGGEQF
.,TRBJ2-1,TRBV30,.,AFWEGAGDNEQF
.,TRBJ1-2,TRBV9,TRBD1,ASSVARDRLNYGYT
.,TRBJ1-1,TRBV5-4,.,ASRNDLWVPEAF
.,TRBJ1-1,TRBV28,.,ASRPQWGGTLNTEAF
.,TRBJ2-3,TRBV10-3,.,AIGDGYTDTQY
.,TRBJ2-2,TRBV5-5,.,ASSLVGNTGELF
once,TRBJ1-1,TRBV7-2,.,ASTPWAGSGTEAF
once,TRBJ1-3,TRBV7-9,.,ASSSQSGNTIY
.,TRBJ2-6,TRBV6-5,.,ASSYSRSGANVLT
.,TRBJ2-7,TRBV27,.,ASSFGPGYEQY
.,TRBJ2-7,TRBV7-9,TRBD2,ASSLIGEGLQY
.,TRBJ2-7,TRBV7-2,TRBD2,ASQGLAGYEQY
.,TRBJ2-7,TRBV5-1,.,ASSDEPIAYEQY
few,TRBJ2-3,TRBV5-1,.,ASSSRIDTQY
.,TRBJ2-1,TRBV5-8,TRBD1,ASSLPGQSSYNEQF
few,TRBJ2-7,TRBV5-1,TRBD2,ASSLGLAGESEQY
many,TRBJ2-3,TRBV5-1,.,ASSLDPRDTQY
.,TRBJ2-1,TRBV27,.,ASSYGGQSALSYNEQF
.,TRBJ1-6,TRBV30,.,AWTRGNSPLH
.,TRBJ1-2,TRBV6-5,TRBD1,ASSPPGQGYGYT
.,TRBJ2-5,TRBV5-1,.,ASSLAVGSRETQY
.,TRBJ2-7,TRBV28,.,ASAGQVSSYEQY
many,TRBJ2-1,TRBV28,.,ASQGRVGGRGSYNEQF
.,TRBJ2-7,TRBV21-1,.,ASSEFSGPGRLRAQY
.,TRBJ1-5,TRBV9,TRBD1,ASSAGTEQPQH
few,TRBJ1-3,TRBV30,.,AWSPPGRGNTIY
few,TRBJ1-5,TRBV19,.,ASSMLQANQPQH
.,TRBJ2-3,TRBV4-3,TRBD2,ASSQGLAGGTDTQY
.,TRBJ1-5,TRBV28,.,ASSSGQQPQH
hyperexpanded,TRBJ2-2,TRBV7-9,.,ASSFYTGELF
few,TRBJ2-7,TRBV29-1,.,SVVGLGGIEQY
.,TRBJ2-3,TRBV15,.,ATSRGGGGGTQY
.,TRBJ2-1,TRBV11-2,TRBD2,ASSLVAGGLF
.,TRBJ2-5,TRBV29-1,TRBD1,SVETSGGKETQY
.,TRBJ2-5,TRBV9,.,ASSVGNGVRETQY
.,TRBJ1-5,TRBV27,.,ASSGGGQPQH
.,TRBJ1-1,TRBV5-6,.,ASSLVDTEAF
.,TRBJ2-6,TRBV5-1,.,ASSLRGSGANVLT
once,TRBJ2-1,TRBV27,TRBD2,ASSSGLAVWDEQF
.,TRBJ2-2,TRBV20-1,.,SARGPGELF
.,TRBJ1-3,TRBV27,.,ASSLGPSGNTIY
.,TRBJ2-4,TRBV27,TRBD2,ASSLSSGRPKNIQY
.,TRBJ2-2,TRBV9,TRBD2,ASSVIGTSGTGELF
.,TRBJ1-2,TRBV7-3,.,ASSSSGSADGYGYT
.,TRBJ1-1,TRBV29-1,TRBD1,SVGTGGTEAF
.,TRBJ1-1,TRBV6-5,.,ASKGGGRTEAF
.,TRBJ1-1,TRBV28,.,ASSWGSRSAF
.,TRBJ2-3,TRBV5-1,.,ASSPRGPATDTQY
.,TRBJ2-5,TRBV28,TRBD2,ASSLAGGGETQY